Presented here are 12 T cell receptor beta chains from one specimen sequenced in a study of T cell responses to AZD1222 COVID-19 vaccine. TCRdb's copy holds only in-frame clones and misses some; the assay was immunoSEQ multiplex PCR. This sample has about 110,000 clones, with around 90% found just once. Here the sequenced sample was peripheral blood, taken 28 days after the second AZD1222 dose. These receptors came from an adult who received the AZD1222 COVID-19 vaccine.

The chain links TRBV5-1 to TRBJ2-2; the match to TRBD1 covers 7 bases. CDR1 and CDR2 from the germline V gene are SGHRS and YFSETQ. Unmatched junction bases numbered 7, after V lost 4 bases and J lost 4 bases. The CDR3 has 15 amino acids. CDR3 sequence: CASSRDSVVTGELFF. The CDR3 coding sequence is TGCGCCAGCAGCAGGGACAGCGTCGTCACCGGGGAGCTGTTTTTT.

In nucleotides, the CDR3 is TGTGCCAGCAGCCCCCAGGTCAGGTGGGGCCGTGAGACCCAGTACTTC. Translating it yields CASSPQVRWGRETQYF. J is TRBJ2-5 and V is TRBV11-2; possibly TRBD1 for D (5 bases). There are 16 residues in the CDR3. V was clipped by 5 bases and J by 5 bases, with 21 bases between them. Germline V gives CDR1 SGHAT, CDR2 FQNNGV.

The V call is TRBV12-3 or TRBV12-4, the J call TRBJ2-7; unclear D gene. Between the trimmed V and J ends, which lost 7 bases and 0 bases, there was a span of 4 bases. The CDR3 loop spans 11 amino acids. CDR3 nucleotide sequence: TGTGCCAGCACCGACTCCTACGAGCAGTACTTC. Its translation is CASTDSYEQYF.

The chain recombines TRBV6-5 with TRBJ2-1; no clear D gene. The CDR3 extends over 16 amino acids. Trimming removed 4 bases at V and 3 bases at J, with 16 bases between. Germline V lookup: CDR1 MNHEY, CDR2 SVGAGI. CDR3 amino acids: CASSSRRADDYNEQFF. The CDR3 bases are TGTGCCAGCAGTTCACGACGGGCTGATGACTACAATGAGCAGTTCTTC.

CDR3 DNA sequence: TGTGCCAGCAGCCTCAGCTTTCGCGGCAGGGGCACTGAAGCTTTCTTT. It is translated as CASSLSFRGRGTEAFF. The J gene is TRBJ1-1, the V gene TRBV7-2; tentative D call: TRBD1 (6 bases). CDR1 SGHTA and CDR2 FQGNSA come from the germline V gene. This CDR3 comprises 16 residues. Trimming stripped 5 bases from V and 4 bases from J, with 20 bases between.

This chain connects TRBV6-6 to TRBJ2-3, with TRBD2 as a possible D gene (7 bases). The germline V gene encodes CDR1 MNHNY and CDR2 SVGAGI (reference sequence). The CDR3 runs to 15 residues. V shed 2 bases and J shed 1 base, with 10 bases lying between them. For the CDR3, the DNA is TGTGCCAGCAGTTACGGGGGGGGGCGCACAGATACGCAGTATTTT. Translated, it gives CASSYGGGRTDTQYF.

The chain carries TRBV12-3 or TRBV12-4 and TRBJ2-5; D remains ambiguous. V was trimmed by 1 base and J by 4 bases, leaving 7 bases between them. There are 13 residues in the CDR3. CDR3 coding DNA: TGTGCCAGCAGTTTAGGTCTGATAGAGACCCAGTACTTC. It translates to CASSLGLIETQYF.

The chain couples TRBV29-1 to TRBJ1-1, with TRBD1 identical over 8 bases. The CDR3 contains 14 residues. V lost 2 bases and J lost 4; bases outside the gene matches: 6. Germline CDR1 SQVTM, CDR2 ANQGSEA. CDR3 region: CSVERQGSGTEAFF. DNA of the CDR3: TGCAGCGTTGAAAGACAGGGGTCGGGCACTGAAGCTTTCTTT.

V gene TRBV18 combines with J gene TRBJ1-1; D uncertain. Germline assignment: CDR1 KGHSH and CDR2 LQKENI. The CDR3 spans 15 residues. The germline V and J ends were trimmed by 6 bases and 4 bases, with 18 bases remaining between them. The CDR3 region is CASSRGSEETTEAFF. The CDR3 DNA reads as TGTGCCAGCTCCCGAGGTTCCGAGGAGACCACTGAAGCTTTCTTT.

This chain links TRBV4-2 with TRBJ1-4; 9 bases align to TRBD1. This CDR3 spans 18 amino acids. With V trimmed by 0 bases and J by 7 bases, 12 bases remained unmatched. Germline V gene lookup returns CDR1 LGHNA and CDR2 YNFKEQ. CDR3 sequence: CASSQEGPYRGRGEKLFF. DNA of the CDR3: TGTGCCAGCAGCCAAGAGGGTCCCTACAGGGGGCGAGGTGAAAAACTGTTTTTT.

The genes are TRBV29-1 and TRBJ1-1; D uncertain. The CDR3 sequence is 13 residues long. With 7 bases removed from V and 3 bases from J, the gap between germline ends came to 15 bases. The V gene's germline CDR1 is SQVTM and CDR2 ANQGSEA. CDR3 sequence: CSARAVGDTEAFF. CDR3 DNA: TGCAGCGCACGGGCAGTTGGGGACACTGAAGCTTTCTTT.

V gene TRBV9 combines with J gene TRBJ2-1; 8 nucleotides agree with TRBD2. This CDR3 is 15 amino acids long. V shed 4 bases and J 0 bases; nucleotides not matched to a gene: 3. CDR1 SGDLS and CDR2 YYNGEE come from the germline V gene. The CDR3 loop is CASSPGGHSYNEQFF. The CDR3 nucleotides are TGTGCCAGCAGCCCGGGGGGGCACTCCTACAATGAGCAGTTCTTC.